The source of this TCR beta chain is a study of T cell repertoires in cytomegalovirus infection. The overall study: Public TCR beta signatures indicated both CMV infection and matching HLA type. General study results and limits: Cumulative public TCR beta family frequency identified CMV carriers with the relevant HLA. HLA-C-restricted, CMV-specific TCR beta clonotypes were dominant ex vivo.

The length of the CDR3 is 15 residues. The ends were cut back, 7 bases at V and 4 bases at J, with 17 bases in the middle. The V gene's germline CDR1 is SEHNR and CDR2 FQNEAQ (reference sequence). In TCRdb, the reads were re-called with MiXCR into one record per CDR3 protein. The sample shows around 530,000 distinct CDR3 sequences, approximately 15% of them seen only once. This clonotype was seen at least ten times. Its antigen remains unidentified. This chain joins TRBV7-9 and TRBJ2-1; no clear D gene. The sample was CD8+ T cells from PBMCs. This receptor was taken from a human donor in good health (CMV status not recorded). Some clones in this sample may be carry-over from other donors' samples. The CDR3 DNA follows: TGTGCCAGCATCTCCAGGCTAGGGAATTACAATGAGCAGTTCTTC. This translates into CASISRLGNYNEQFF.